The 13 T cell receptor beta chains below were found in one sample sequenced in a study of technical replicates of blood from four donors. Libraries were prepared by immunoSEQ multiplex PCR; TCRdb keeps only in-frame clonotypes and omits some of them. The table includes tens of thousands of clones, approximately 86% detected once. The specimen was PBMCs. The receptors derive from a human donor in good health. Some clones in this sample may be carry-over from other donors' samples.

The chain uses TRBV7-7 and TRBJ2-7; the match to TRBD1 covers 9 bases. The CDR3 totals 15 residues. The J segment lost 3 bases and the V segment lost 3 bases, leaving 6 bases of the junction unmatched. Per the germline V gene, CDR1 is SSHAT and CDR2 is FNYEAQ (reference sequence). CDR3 sequence: CASSLGTGPNYEQYF. The CDR3 region has the DNA TGTGCCAGCAGCTTGGGGACAGGGCCAAACTACGAGCAGTACTTC.

This clone was observed a handful of times. The chain uses TRBV2 and TRBJ1-1, with TRBD1 matching 8 bases. Germline assignment: CDR1 SNHLY and CDR2 FYNNEI. The CDR3 is 14 amino acids. V lost 6 bases, J lost 0 bases, and 3 bases stayed unmatched. The CDR3 DNA reads TGTGCCAGCAGCGAGGACAGGGTGAACACTGAAGCTTTCTTT. Its translation is CASSEDRVNTEAFF.

V gene TRBV6-1 combines with J gene TRBJ2-3; 11 nucleotides line up with TRBD2. After removal of 2 bases from V and 6 bases from J, the junction contained 1 base not matched to a gene. This CDR3 region has 14 residues. Per the germline V gene, CDR1 is MNHNS and CDR2 is SASEGT. The CDR3 region is CASSELAGGDTQYF. DNA for the CDR3: TGTGCCAGCAGTGAACTAGCGGGAGGTGATACGCAGTATTTT.

V and J are TRBV11-1 and TRBJ1-3, with 8 bases lining up with TRBD1. The CDR3 has 15 residues. Trimming removed 3 bases from V and 3 bases from J; junction bases left unmatched: 4. In germline, CDR1 is SGHAT, CDR2 FQDESV (reference sequence). In DNA form, the CDR3 reads TGTGCCAGCAGCTTTTCAGGGGGCCATGGAAACACCATATATTTT. Its translation is CASSFSGGHGNTIYF. The full variable domain, in which reference TRBV11-1 and TRBJ1-3 provide the parts outside the CDR3, is EAEVAQSPRYKITEKSQAVAFWCDPISGHATLYWYRQILGQGPELLVQFQDESVVDDSQLPKDRFSAERLKGVDSTLKIQPAELGDSAMYLCASSFSGGHGNTIYFGEGSWLTVV.

V is TRBV30 and J is TRBJ2-2, with 11 bases identical to TRBD2. V lost 5 bases and J lost 4; bases outside the gene matches: 3. The germline gives CDR1 GTSNPN, CDR2 SVGIG (reference sequence). The CDR3 runs 14 residues. DNA for the CDR3: TGTGCCTGGGGGACTAGCGGTTCCACCGGGGAGCTGTTTTTT. Translated: CAWGTSGSTGELFF.

V is TRBV4-2 and J is TRBJ1-2; TRBD1 is a possible D gene (6 bases). This CDR3 is 13 amino acids long. Trimming cost V 5 bases and J 8 bases, with 15 bases left between them. CDR1 is LGHNA and CDR2 is YNFKEQ in the germline V gene. The CDR3 protein is CASSSRTDGGYTF. The CDR3, as DNA: TGTGCCAGCAGCTCCAGGACAGACGGAGGCTACACCTTC.

This chain uses TRBV7-9 with TRBJ2-7, with 11 bases matching TRBD2. The junction had 2 bases not matched to a gene; V was cut back by 1 base and J by 3 bases. This CDR3 spans 15 amino acids. Germline V gene sequence: CDR1 SEHNR, CDR2 FQNEAQ (reference sequence). The CDR3, as DNA: TGTGCCAGCAGCTTAGGGACTAGCGGGTACTACGAGCAGTACTTC. This codes for CASSLGTSGYYEQYF.

The chain links TRBV4-3 to TRBJ1-5, with a possible D match to TRBD1 (5 bases). Trimming removed 0 bases from V and 8 bases from J, with 11 bases in between. The germline gives CDR1 LGHNA, CDR2 YSLEER. The CDR3 spans 14 residues. The CDR3 DNA sequence: TGCGCCAGCAGCCAAGATCGGTCCAGGGAGCCCCAGCATTTT. Amino acids: CASSQDRSREPQHF.

The V call is TRBV9, the J call TRBJ2-2, with 12 bases aligning to TRBD2. From germline, CDR1 is SGDLS and CDR2 YYNGEE. With 6 bases clipped from V and 0 bases from J, the junction kept 6 bases outside the gene matches. The CDR3 sequence is 17 residues long. As DNA, the CDR3 is TGTGCCAGCACCACCTCTAGCGGGGGGGCGAACACCGGGGAGCTGTTTTTT. Encoded protein: CASTTSSGGANTGELFF. Full variable domain (remainder filled in from reference TRBV9 and TRBJ2-2): DSGVTQTPKHLITATGQRVTLRCSPRSGDLSVYWYQQSLDQGLQFLIQYYNGEERAKGNILERFSAQQFPDLHSELNLSSLELGDSALYFCASTTSSGGANTGELFFGEGSRLTVL.

This chain connects TRBV19 to TRBJ2-2, with 7 bases fitting TRBD2. Germline assignment: CDR1 LNHDA and CDR2 SQIVND (reference sequence). This CDR3 has 14 residues. V shed 7 bases, J shed 4 bases, and the junction held 6 bases outside the gene matches. The CDR3 bases are TGTGCCAGTACTGGGGGGGGTCCCACCGGGGAGCTGTTTTTT. It encodes CASTGGGPTGELFF.

The chain combines TRBV5-1 with TRBJ1-2; D unresolved. V was pared by 0 bases and J by 2 bases, with 8 bases between. This CDR3 has 14 residues. Germline V gene lookup returns CDR1 SGHRS and CDR2 YFSETQ. The CDR3 DNA sequence: TGCGCCAGCAGCTTGGACAGCCCCAACTATGGCTACACCTTC. Translating it yields CASSLDSPNYGYTF.

The V and J genes are TRBV4-1 and TRBJ1-2; TRBD1 might be the D (5 bases). Looked up from germline, CDR1 is MGHRA and CDR2 is YSYEKL. The CDR3 is 15 amino acids. V was clipped by 0 bases and J by 6 bases, with 14 bases between them. This CDR3 reads CASSQDSAGRNGYTF. CDR3 bases: TGCGCCAGCAGCCAAGATTCGGCAGGGAGGAATGGCTACACCTTC.

J is TRBJ2-5 and V is TRBV6-1; 8 positions agree with TRBD1. Germline CDR1 is MNHNS and CDR2 is SASEGT. Trimming cost V 6 bases and J 5 bases; bases outside gene matches: 11. CDR3 size: 15 residues. CDR3 sequence reads: CASSARTRQGETQYF. CDR3 nucleotides: TGTGCCAGCAGCGCTCGCACTAGACAGGGGGAGACCCAGTACTTC.